This is a list of T cell receptor beta chains from one sample in a study of blood T cell repertoires in COVID-19. Data came from immunoSEQ multiplex PCR; TCRdb stores just in-frame clones and leaves some out. Of under 250,000 clones listed, 92% were seen once; the top ten hold around 1.2%. Sequencing input: peripheral blood. Every receptor here comes from a man aged 25-45 years with acute or convalescent COVID-19. The CDR3 runs from the conserved cysteine through the conserved F or W. A D gene is named only where the DNA matches it firmly. Clone size is given for some rows only: seen once, a few or many times, or a class if the clone is expanded.

-	TRBV6-6	TRBJ1-4	-	TGTGCCAGCAAGGGAGGTAATGAAAAACTGTTTTTT	CASKGGNEKLFF
TRBD2	TRBV30	TRBJ2-7	medium-sized	TGTGCCTGGAGTCCCCCGGGACTAGCGAGCGAGCAGTACTTC	CAWSPPGLASEQYF
-	TRBV5-1	TRBJ2-7	-	TGCGCCAGCAGCTTGGCCACGTTGAGCTCCTACGAGCAGTACTTC	CASSLATLSSYEQYF
TRBD1	TRBV15	TRBJ1-2	-	TGTGCCACCAGCAACGGAATGATAACAGGGGAGGATGGCTACACCTTC	CATSNGMITGEDGYTF
-	TRBV24-1	TRBJ2-2	-	TGTGCCACCAGGGTCCTAGAATCTCTCACCGGGGAGCTGTTTTTT	CATRVLESLTGELFF
-	TRBV5-4	TRBJ1-2	-	TGTGCCAGCAGTCTGGACAGTCTTTATGGCTACACCTTC	CASSLDSLYGYTF
-	TRBV12-3/TRBV12-4	TRBJ2-4	-	TGTGCCAGCAGTTCGATAGACAGCCGGAAGTACTTC	CASSSIDSRKYF
TRBD1	TRBV6-5	TRBJ1-1	-	TGTGCCAGCACCGGGGACAGGGGGAACACTGAAGCTTTCTTT	CASTGDRGNTEAFF
TRBD1	TRBV6-5	TRBJ2-7	-	TGTGCCAGCAGTTACTCGTGGACAGGGGACCGAAAGCAGTACTTC	CASSYSWTGDRKQYF
-	TRBV5-4	TRBJ2-3	-	TGTGCCAGCACCGTGGGTCGCCGCGGGCCAGATACGCAGTATTTT	CASTVGRRGPDTQYF
TRBD2	TRBV9	TRBJ2-3	-	TGTGCCAGCAGCGTTTTAGCGGGAGGAGATACGCAGTATTTT	CASSVLAGGDTQYF
-	TRBV7-9	TRBJ2-3	-	TGTGCCAGCAGCTTAGGTCAAGCTAGCACAGATACGCAGTATTTT	CASSLGQASTDTQYF
TRBD2	TRBV5-4	TRBJ2-1	once	TGTGCCAGCAGCTTGGCTAGCGGGGGGGTTGTTAATGAGCAGTTCTTC	CASSLASGGVVNEQFF
-	TRBV28	TRBJ2-7	once	TGTGCCAGCACCACACCTGGCGAGCAGTACTTC	CASTTPGEQYF
-	TRBV15	TRBJ1-5	-	TGTGCCACCAGCAGAGATACAGGGAGCAATCAGCCCCAGCATTTT	CATSRDTGSNQPQHF
TRBD1	TRBV30	TRBJ2-4	once	TGTGCCTGGAGAACCAGTACTACTCCTCGGGGACAGATAAAAAACATTCAGTACTTC	CAWRTSTTPRGQIKNIQYF
-	TRBV9	TRBJ1-2	-	TGTGCCAGCAGCGTAGCCGGCTATGGCTACACCTTC	CASSVAGYGYTF
-	TRBV7-3	TRBJ1-1	-	TGTGCCACCGCACAGGGCCCGAACACTGAAGCTTTCTTT	CATAQGPNTEAFF
TRBD1	TRBV6-5	TRBJ1-1	-	TGTGCCAGCAGCCAGGACAGGGGTAAATTATCATCTTTCTTT	CASSQDRGKLSSFF
-	TRBV4-1	TRBJ1-3	-	TGCGCCAGCAGCCAACCAGCCGGACCTAAGGGGAACACCATATATTTT	CASSQPAGPKGNTIYF
-	TRBV6-5	TRBJ2-7	-	TGCGTAACCCGGGAACCGGTGAATCGTAACGAGCAGTACTTC	CVTREPVNRNEQYF
-	TRBV9	TRBJ1-1	few	TGTGCCAGCAGCGTAGTACAGTACACTGAAGCTTTCTTT	CASSVVQYTEAFF
-	TRBV25-1	TRBJ2-5	-	TGTGCCAGTAGGAATAGCGGTCAAGAGACCCAGTACTTC	CASRNSGQETQYF
TRBD1	TRBV30	TRBJ1-5	-	TGTGCCTGGACGACAGGGGAAAATCAGCCCCAGCATTTT	CAWTTGENQPQHF
-	TRBV5-1	TRBJ2-7	-	TGCGCCAGCACGCGGGACAGCCTCTCCTACGAGCAGTACTTC	CASTRDSLSYEQYF
-	TRBV18	TRBJ2-7	-	TGTGCCAGCTCACCGACCCCAGGGTCCTACGAGCAGTACTTC	CASSPTPGSYEQYF
-	TRBV30	TRBJ2-7	-	TGTGCCTGGAGTGGCAGCGCCTACGAGCAGTACTTC	CAWSGSAYEQYF
-	TRBV5-8	TRBJ1-1	-	TGTGCCAGCAGCTTGAGTGACAGAAACACTGAAGCTTTCTTT	CASSLSDRNTEAFF
TRBD1	TRBV30	TRBJ1-6	-	TGTGCCTGGAGGTTGGGACAGTATTCACCCCTCCACTTT	CAWRLGQYSPLHF
TRBD1	TRBV27	TRBJ2-7	-	TGTGCCAGCAGACGAGGGGGCCCCTACGAGCAGTACTTC	CASRRGGPYEQYF
-	TRBV21-1	TRBJ2-5	-	TGTGCCAGCAGCCCGCCGGGACTAGCGGAGAGTCAAGAGACCCAGTACTTC	CASSPPGLAESQETQYF
TRBD2	TRBV24-1	TRBJ2-7	once	TGTGCCACCAGTGATGCAGGGACTAGCGGCTCAAAGCAGTACTTC	CATSDAGTSGSKQYF
TRBD1	TRBV7-9	TRBJ2-6	-	TGTGCCAGCATCCTCCAAGACAGGGGAAGCTCTGGGGCCAACGTCCTGACTTTC	CASILQDRGSSGANVLTF
TRBD1	TRBV23-1	TRBJ1-6	-	TGCGCCAGCAGCAGAGGACAGGTCGTTCAAGAGGATGCGTTGGCCCTCCACTTT	CASSRGQVVQEDALALHF
-	TRBV5-1	TRBJ2-3	once	TGCGCCAGCAGCTTCGCACTAGCAGGGGATACGCAGTATTTT	CASSFALAGDTQYF
-	TRBV7-2	TRBJ1-1	-	TGTGCCAGCAGCCTAGAGACAGGTGAAGCTTTCTTT	CASSLETGEAFF
TRBD1	TRBV18	TRBJ2-1	-	TGTGCCAGCTCACCACCCCTTGGACAGGGGGCCCAAGCTTCCTACAATGAGCAGTTCTTC	CASSPPLGQGAQASYNEQFF
-	TRBV6-5	TRBJ2-1	-	TGTGCCAGCAGTTACTCGGAGCTCAATGAGCAGTTCTTC	CASSYSELNEQFF
-	TRBV25-1	TRBJ2-7	-	TGTGCCAGCAGTGACCCCTTGTCCCTAAACAGCGAGCAGTACTTC	CASSDPLSLNSEQYF
-	TRBV28	TRBJ2-1	once	TGTGCCAGCAGGCCTGCGGGGAGCTCCTACAATGAGCAGTTCTTC	CASRPAGSSYNEQFF
TRBD2	TRBV11-2	TRBJ2-6	-	TGTGCCAGCAGCTTAGGGGCTAGCGGGAGGACTGGGGCCAACGTCCTGACTTTC	CASSLGASGRTGANVLTF
TRBD1	TRBV7-9	TRBJ1-5	-	TGTGCCAGCAGCATCGGACAGGGTATCGATCAGCCCCAGCATTTT	CASSIGQGIDQPQHF
-	TRBV6-1	TRBJ1-6	-	TGTGCCAGCAGTGAAGCGCACACAGCGGGTTCACCCCTCCACTTT	CASSEAHTAGSPLHF
-	TRBV30	TRBJ2-2	few	TGTGCCTGGAGTCCAACGCGCCTGAACGGGGAGCTGTTTTTT	CAWSPTRLNGELFF